Listed here are 30 T cell receptor beta chains from one sample, sequenced in a study of CXCR3-negative and CXCR3-positive naive CD8 T cells. Study-level findings and limits: CXCR3-expressing naive cells carried TRB CDR3s more hydrophobic than those of CXCR3-negative naive cells.

For these TCRs, the target antigens are not known. The study made its TRB cDNA libraries by 5' RACE, adding UMI labels. TCRdb re-called the 5' RACE reads; one entry per CDR3 protein, DNA not given. This sample contains under 110,000 distinct CDR3 sequences. The sample consisted of naive CXCR3+ CD8+ T cells from blood. The subset denotes: CD45RO-CCR7+CD27+CD95- naive CD8+ T cells expressing CXCR3 (TNR3+). These receptors were taken from a human donor in good health. Some clones in this sample may be carry-over from other donors' samples.

This sequence joins TRBV7-9 and TRBJ1-1; the D gene TCRdb calls, TRBD1, cannot be checked with no DNA. The CDR3 has 16 amino acids. Germline V lookup: CDR1 SEHNR, CDR2 FQNEAQ (reference sequence). The CDR3 spells CASSDPSGGGDTEAFF.

The V gene is TRBV7-9, the J gene TRBJ2-1; the TRBD2 assignment by TCRdb is unverifiable without DNA. The germline V gene encodes CDR1 SEHNR and CDR2 FQNEAQ (reference sequence). This CDR3 has 15 residues. This chain's CDR3 is CASSSGTSGLNEQFF.

The chain has TRBV7-9 and TRBJ2-3; the TRBD2 assignment by TCRdb is unverifiable without DNA. CDR1 and CDR2 (germline): SEHNR, FQNEAQ (reference sequence). CDR3 length: 19 amino acids. This CDR3 reads CASSPEGSILAGESDTQYF. Variable domain in full (rest from reference TRBV7-9 and TRBJ2-3): DTGVSQNPRHKITKRGQNVTFRCDPISEHNRLYWYRQTLGQGPEFLTYFQNEAQLEKSRLLSDRFSAERPKGSFSTLEIQRTEQGDSAMYLCASSPEGSILAGESDTQYFGPGTRLTVL.

J is TRBJ2-6 and V is TRBV9. CDR1 and CDR2 from the germline V gene are SGDLS and YYNGEE. This CDR3 spans 18 amino acids. The chain's CDR3 is CASSISLTGSSGANVLTF.

V usage is TRBV15 and J usage is TRBJ1-5; TCRdb's D call, TRBD1, is unchecked because there is no DNA. The CDR3 has 15 amino acids. CDR1 and CDR2 (germline): LNHNV, YYDKDF (reference sequence). CDR3 loop: CATSRDRGPNQPQHF.

The chain recombines TRBV14 with TRBJ2-1; TCRdb proposes TRBD1, but this gene call is untestable without DNA. The germline V gene has CDR1 SGHDN and CDR2 FVKESK. The CDR3 spans 16 residues. This CDR3 is CASNQDSYGGYNEQFF.

The chain has TRBV15 and TRBJ2-7; there is no DNA to check the TCRdb D call of TRBD1. Germline CDR1 reads LNHNV; CDR2 reads YYDKDF (reference sequence). This CDR3 comprises 14 residues. The CDR3 loop is CATGEKRGFYEQYF.

The chain has TRBV29-1 and TRBJ2-3; TCRdb returns TRBD1, unconfirmable since there is no DNA. This CDR3 comprises 16 residues. Germline V gene sequence: CDR1 SQVTM, CDR2 ANQGSEA. This chain's CDR3 is CSVEGTRDGSTDTQYF.

The chain is built from TRBV5-1 and TRBJ1-1; lacking DNA, the TRBD1 call made by TCRdb goes unchecked. There are 18 residues in the CDR3. From germline, CDR1 is SGHRS and CDR2 YFSETQ. CDR3 amino acids: CASSPFPGQGFEKTEAFF.

This sequence joins TRBV5-6 and TRBJ2-1; checking the TCRdb D call of TRBD2 is not possible without DNA. Germline CDR1 SGHDT, CDR2 YYEEEE. The CDR3 spans 16 residues. This chain's CDR3 is CASSLATKGPRSEQFF.

The chain uses TRBV7-9 and TRBJ2-1; TCRdb proposes TRBD1, but this gene call is untestable without DNA. The CDR3 consists of 15 residues. Germline values: CDR1 SEHNR, CDR2 FQNEAQ (reference sequence). CDR3 region: CASSYAGQGHGEQFF.

This chain uses TRBV12-3 or TRBV12-4 with TRBJ2-2; TCRdb selects TRBD1, and the lack of DNA leaves this call unchecked. The CDR3 runs to 15 residues. This CDR3 reads CASRGTGVATGELFF.

The chain carries TRBV7-6 and TRBJ2-1; TCRdb calls TRBD2, which cannot be checked without DNA. This CDR3 region has 14 residues. Germline V gives CDR1 SGHVS, CDR2 FNYEAQ. The CDR3 region is CASSLVLAGVEQFF.

The chain carries TRBV6-2 or TRBV6-3 and TRBJ2-7; the TCRdb call, TRBD2, lacks DNA for checking. Per germline, CDR1 MNHEY and CDR2 SVGEGT. The CDR3 contains 16 residues. The CDR3 sequence is CASSYAGGGDSYEQYF.

The gene calls are TRBV27 and TRBJ2-7; no DNA is available, so the TRBD1 call from TCRdb remains unchecked. CDR3 length: 14 residues. The germline V gene has CDR1 MNHEY and CDR2 SMNVEV (reference sequence). CDR3 region: CASSLVAGAYEQYF.

The chain combines TRBV5-1 with TRBJ2-3; checking the TCRdb D call of TRBD1 is not possible without DNA. Germline assignment: CDR1 SGHRS and CDR2 YFSETQ. The CDR3 is made up of 15 amino acids. The CDR3 region is CASSSREMSTDTQYF. The whole variable domain, remainder taken from reference TRBV5-1 and TRBJ2-3, is KAGVTQTPRYLIKTRGQQVTLSCSPISGHRSVSWYQQTPGQGLQFLFEYFSETQRNKGNFPGRFSGRQFSNSRSEMNVSTLELGDSALYLCASSSREMSTDTQYFGPGTRLTVL.

The CDR3 protein is CASSRADGSGDQETQYF. The chain links TRBV11-2 to TRBJ2-5. Germline V CDR1 and CDR2: SGHAT, FQNNGV. The CDR3 runs 17 residues.

The chain couples TRBV9 to TRBJ2-6. The V gene's germline CDR1 is SGDLS and CDR2 YYNGEE. The length of the CDR3 is 15 residues. This chain's CDR3 is CASSVWASGANVLTF.

The J gene is TRBJ2-1, the V gene TRBV7-9; TCRdb's D call of TRBD1 is untestable without DNA. The CDR3 is made up of 16 amino acids. Germline assignment: CDR1 SEHNR and CDR2 FQNEAQ (reference sequence). CDR3: CASSGFHGTLYNEQFF.

The chain is built from TRBV20-1 and TRBJ1-5; TCRdb's D call of TRBD1 is untestable without DNA. CDR1 is DFQATT and CDR2 is SNEGSKA in the germline V gene (reference sequence). The CDR3 loop spans 17 amino acids. CDR3 sequence reads: CSAREVGDVYSNQPQHF.

J is TRBJ1-1 and V is TRBV19; TCRdb proposes TRBD1, but this gene call is untestable without DNA. Germline V gene lookup returns CDR1 LNHDA and CDR2 SQIVND (reference sequence). The CDR3 loop spans 16 amino acids. The CDR3 is CASIGHRDRENTEAFF.

The chain has TRBV12-3 or TRBV12-4 and TRBJ2-3; the D call from TCRdb, TRBD1, cannot be confirmed without DNA. The CDR3 is made up of 13 amino acids. CDR3: CASSLTGADTQYF.

The chain is built from TRBV5-6 and TRBJ2-5; TCRdb's D gene call, TRBD2, goes unchecked for lack of DNA. This CDR3 spans 16 amino acids. Germline V gene lookup returns CDR1 SGHDT and CDR2 YYEEEE. CDR3 region: CASSLGVKGQQETQYF.

J is TRBJ1-1 and V is TRBV12-3 or TRBV12-4; TCRdb designates TRBD1, a call that cannot be tested without DNA. The CDR3 extends over 14 amino acids. The CDR3 spells CASSLTGGDTEAFF.

The chain is built from TRBV7-9 and TRBJ2-1. Looked up from germline, CDR1 is SEHNR and CDR2 is FQNEAQ (reference sequence). The CDR3 totals 11 residues. CDR3 protein: CAEQAPNEQFF.

This chain joins TRBV7-6 and TRBJ1-1. Germline V gives CDR1 SGHVS, CDR2 FNYEAQ. There are 15 residues in the CDR3. This CDR3 reads CASSPTPQLNTEAFF. The variable domain in full, completed from reference TRBV7-6 and TRBJ1-1, reads GAGVSQSPRYKVTKRGQDVALRCDPISGHVSLYWYRQALGQGPEFLTYFNYEAQQDKSGLPNDRFSAERPEGSISTLTIQRTEQRDSAMYRCASSPTPQLNTEAFFGQGTRLTVV.

The gene calls are TRBV29-1 and TRBJ1-1. From germline, CDR1 is SQVTM and CDR2 ANQGSEA. The CDR3 consists of 13 residues. CDR3 in amino acids: CSVDEGTQTEAFF.

The CDR3 spells CSVVSGAQGYTF. The chain carries TRBV29-1 and TRBJ1-2; TCRdb's D call of TRBD1 is untestable without DNA. Germline CDR1 is SQVTM and CDR2 is ANQGSEA. The CDR3 runs to 12 residues.

The rearrangement uses TRBV20-1 and TRBJ2-1; the TCRdb D gene call, TRBD1, has no DNA to confirm it. This CDR3 comprises 14 residues. In germline, CDR1 is DFQATT, CDR2 SNEGSKA (reference sequence). CDR3 region: CSALRDRGDYEQFF.

The chain carries TRBV28 and TRBJ2-3; the D gene TCRdb calls, TRBD1, cannot be checked with no DNA. The germline gives CDR1 MDHEN, CDR2 SYDVKM. The CDR3 extends over 16 amino acids. The CDR3 is CASSLNLGEHTDTQYF.